This T cell receptor beta chain was documented in a study of blood T cells in healthy people across ages. Primed by a sample-barcoded 5' primer and a J-beta primer mix, a second PCR proceeded for roughly 7 to 11 cycles. TCRdb re-called the 5' RACE reads through MiXCR, storing one row per CDR3 protein. The sample records about 1.5 million distinct CDR3 sequences, 42% being singletons. The study, taken as a whole, reports: Comparison with aged donors showed that long-lived donors had more naive CD4+ cells and higher diversity.

As to this clonotype: Its cognate antigen is unknown. Compared with germline, one end of the junction differs, possibly owing to a read error.

CDR3 length: 12 amino acids. Germline V gives CDR1 MNHNS, CDR2 SASEGT. Staff drew approximately 9.7 milliliters of peripheral blood from each donor. The total RNA that was extracted per sample amounted to at least 5.5 micrograms. This rearrangement joins TRBV6-1 to TRBJ1-5; D is possibly TRBD1 (5 bases). The source of this sequence is a woman aged 18-35 years in good health. Sequencing was performed on blood. CDR3: CASRTVNQPQHF. CDR3 DNA sequence: TGTGCCAGCAGGACAGTGAATCAGCCTCAGCATTTT.